One T cell receptor (beta chain) is described in this entry. Antigen: not known. The sample originates from a study of beta chain features in type 1 diabetes. Study-level background: Sorted cells numbering approximately 110,000,000 were examined across all samples. Findings and caveats of the study: Overrepresentation of cells with high TCR expression could result from cDNA sequencing.

Expressed TCRB transcripts were sequenced because the entire RNA isolate underwent reverse transcription. Sequencing used immunoSEQ multiplex PCR; TCRdb keeps in-frame clones, though not all of them. The sample lists about 360,000 clones; approximately 12% were seen once. Deletions cut 3 bases from V and 0 bases from J, with 16 bases between. Germline V lookup: CDR1 SGHRS, CDR2 YFSETQ. This CDR3 spans 16 amino acids. The V gene is TRBV5-1, the J gene TRBJ2-7; D uncertain. Sequenced input: naive CD4+ T cells from blood. The TCR sequence derives from a man between 18 and 35 years old in good health. CDR3 in amino acids: CASSSLPSRSSYEQYF. CDR3 DNA: TGCGCCAGCAGCTCCCTACCCTCTAGGAGCTCCTACGAGCAGTACTTC.